In its sample, the clone carrying this TCR beta chain was seen many times. The data originate from a study of molecular identifiers for immune sequencing clone quantification. Via MiXCR, TCRdb re-called the PCR reads, giving one row per CDR3 protein. The sample carries about half a million distinct CDR3 sequences, 20% to 25% recorded once. The TCR comes from a human donor in good health. Some libraries in this study had Jurkat cell RNA spiked in. The sample was naive CD8+ T cells from blood, with Jurkat cell RNA spiked in. The subset: FACS-sorted CD8+CD4-CCR7+CD45RA+ naive T cells.

CDR3 coding DNA: TGTGCCAGCAGCCAACCGGGACAGGGGGCTTCTGGAAACACCATATATTTT. Translated, it gives CASSQPGQGASGNTIYF. The chain uses TRBV14 and TRBJ1-3; 12 bases align to TRBD1. J gave up 1 base and V 2 bases, and 3 bases lay outside the gene matches. This CDR3 region has 17 residues. Germline CDR1 SGHDN, CDR2 FVKESK.